Listed below are T cell receptor beta chains from one sample, sequenced in a study of CD8+CD57+ T cells in acquired aplastic anemia. TCRdb reprocessed the reads via MiXCR and lists one record per CDR3 protein. The sample carries some 180,000 distinct CDR3 sequences, less than 65% recorded once. The material sequenced was sorted CD4+, CD8+, or CD8+CD57+ T cells (not recorded which) from PBMCs. The receptors were gathered from a human donor with aplastic anemia. Each CDR3 is given with its conserved first and last residue. The D gene is left open where the match is weak. The size of a clone is reported for some rows only, either as once, few or many, or as a class for expanded clones.

.	TRBJ2-7	TRBV10-3	.	CAIRGDSYEQYF	TGTGCCATCAGGGGAGACTCCTACGAGCAGTACTTC
.	TRBJ2-6	TRBV7-3	.	CASSLQGPGANVLTF	TGTGCCAGCAGCCTACAGGGTCCTGGGGCCAACGTCCTGACTTTC
many	TRBJ2-6	TRBV6-5	TRBD2	CASSLRTASGDHSGANVLTF	TGTGCCAGCAGTCTAAGGACAGCTAGCGGGGATCACTCTGGGGCCAACGTCCTGACTTTC
.	TRBJ2-7	TRBV7-2	.	CASSLQDSYEQYF	TGTGCCAGCAGCTTACAGGACAGCTACGAGCAGTACTTC
.	TRBJ1-3	TRBV7-9	TRBD1	CASSQQGQGAYTIYF	TGTGCCAGCAGCCAGCAGGGACAGGGGGCATACACCATATATTTT
.	TRBJ1-3	TRBV19	.	CASSIPPGSTGNTIYF	TGTGCCAGTAGTATACCCCCAGGGTCTACTGGAAACACCATATATTTT
.	TRBJ1-6	TRBV7-9	.	CASSLVGVNSPHHF	TGTGCCAGCAGCTTAGTTGGGGTTAATTCACCCCACCACTTT
many	TRBJ2-7	TRBV12-5	.	CASASALWEQYF	TGTGCTAGTGCCTCGGCCCTTTGGGAGCAGTACTTC
many	TRBJ2-7	TRBV2	.	CASSDYSYEQYF	TGTGCCAGCTCCGACTACTCCTACGAGCAGTACTTC
once	TRBJ2-7	TRBV6-5	.	CASSEGRSREQYF	TGCGCCAGCAGTGAGGGCAGATCGCGCGAGCAGTACTTC
.	TRBJ2-1	TRBV24-1	.	CATSDGGGEQFF	TGTGCCACCAGTGATGGGGGAGGCGAGCAGTTCTTC
few	TRBJ2-3	TRBV15	TRBD2	CATSRGSGTRGTDTQYF	TGTGCCACCAGCAGAGGTAGCGGGACGCGGGGCACAGATACGCAGTATTTT
.	TRBJ2-7	TRBV12-3/TRBV12-4	.	CASSLFVSSYEQYF	TGTGCCAGCAGCTTATTTGTCAGCTCCTACGAGCAGTACTTC
.	TRBJ2-7	TRBV20-1	TRBD2	CSTPGLAGDEQYF	TGCAGTACTCCAGGACTAGCGGGAGATGAGCAGTACTTC
.	TRBJ1-1	TRBV7-9	.	CASSAGDTEAFF	TGTGCCAGCAGTGCAGGGGACACTGAAGCTTTCTTT
many	TRBJ2-5	TRBV7-9	TRBD1	CASSLPTTGVTGETQYF	TGTGCCAGCAGCTTACCAACGACAGGGGTAACGGGAGAGACCCAGTACTTC
.	TRBJ1-5	TRBV9	.	CASSGDTNQPQHF	TGTGCCAGCAGCGGAGACACAAATCAGCCCCAGCATTTT
.	TRBJ1-4	TRBV19	TRBD1	CASSIDMTGATNEKLFF	TGTGCCAGTAGTATAGACATGACAGGGGCGACTAATGAAAAACTGTTTTTT
.	TRBJ1-2	TRBV15	.	CATSRDPLARLGYTF	TGTGCCACCAGCAGAGACCCCTTAGCTCGTCTTGGCTACACCTTC
.	TRBJ1-3	TRBV7-3	.	CASSPRFGDSPGNTIYF	TGTGCTAGCAGCCCCCGTTTCGGGGACTCCCCTGGAAACACCATATATTTT
.	TRBJ2-7	TRBV6-1	.	CASRSGSRSYEQYF	TGTGCCAGCAGATCCGGGTCTAGATCCTACGAGCAGTACTTC
.	TRBJ1-2	TRBV4-1	.	CAGSQEVGAPRRYGYTF	TGCGCCGGCAGCCAAGAGGTTGGGGCTCCGCGTCGCTATGGCTACACCTTC
.	TRBJ2-7	TRBV7-2	.	CASSLGTASSYEQYF	TGTGCCAGCAGCTTAGGGACGGCAAGCTCCTACGAGCAGTACTTC
.	TRBJ1-2	TRBV19	TRBD1	CASSGTGGDGYTF	TGTGCCAGTAGTGGTACAGGGGGCGACGGCTACACCTTC
.	TRBJ1-6	TRBV15	TRBD1	CAPQGTGHSPLHF	TGTGCCCCACAAGGGACAGGGCACTCACCCCTCCACTTT
.	TRBJ2-1	TRBV15	.	CATSRDLGQSYNEQFF	TGTGCCACCAGCAGAGATTTGGGGCAGAGTTACAATGAGCAGTTCTTC
.	TRBJ1-6	TRBV7-9	.	CASSLGSGNSPLHF	TGTGCCAGCAGCTTAGGGTCGGGGAATTCACCCCTCCACTTT
.	TRBJ1-2	TRBV29-1	.	CSVGGVGNYGYTF	TGCAGCGTTGGGGGGGTCGGTAACTATGGCTACACCTTC
.	TRBJ1-1	TRBV24-1	.	CATSDFSGDTEAFF	TGTGCCACCAGTGATTTTAGCGGGGACACTGAAGCTTTCTTT
.	TRBJ1-6	TRBV4-3	.	CASSQLASQGRSPLHF	TGCGCCAGCAGCCAACTAGCGTCACAGGGACGTTCACCCCTCCACTTT
.	TRBJ2-3	TRBV7-2	.	CASSEQRADTHYF	TGTGCCAGCAGCGAGCAGAGGGCAGATACGCATTATTTT
.	TRBJ1-2	TRBV7-3	TRBD1	CASSTRQGHGYTF	TGTGCCAGCAGCACCAGACAGGGACATGGCTACACCTTC
.	TRBJ2-7	TRBV11-3	TRBD1	CASSVTGGASYEQYF	TGTGCCAGCAGCGTAACAGGGGGCGCGTCCTACGAGCAGTACTTC
few	TRBJ2-7	TRBV7-6	TRBD1	CASSPTWGQGAYEQYF	TGTGCCAGCAGCCCGACGTGGGGACAGGGGGCCTACGAGCAGTACTTC
.	TRBJ1-2	TRBV7-9	.	CASSSTANYGYTF	TGTGCCAGCAGCTCGACAGCTAACTATGGCTACACCTTC
.	TRBJ1-2	TRBV12-3/TRBV12-4	TRBD1	CASSPVRDSSYGYTF	TGTGCCAGCAGTCCCGTCCGGGACAGCTCCTATGGCTACACCTTC
few	TRBJ1-5	TRBV19	TRBD1	CASDAGTDHNQPQHF	TGTGCCAGTGATGCGGGGACAGACCACAATCAGCCCCAGCATTTT
.	TRBJ2-1	TRBV20-1	.	CSAFRGGYEQFF	TGCAGTGCGTTCCGGGGAGGCTATGAGCAGTTCTTC
.	TRBJ2-3	TRBV20-1	TRBD2	CSAPGAGGRTDTQYF	TGCAGTGCTCCTGGAGCGGGGGGGCGGACAGATACGCAGTATTTT
once	TRBJ2-1	TRBV12-3/TRBV12-4	TRBD2	CASSPLAASYNEQFF	TGTGCCAGCAGTCCTCTAGCGGCCTCCTACAATGAGCAGTTCTTC
.	TRBJ1-4	TRBV5-1	TRBD1	CASSSDGQGEKLFF	TGCGCCAGCAGCTCCGATGGACAGGGAGAAAAACTGTTTTTT
.	TRBJ2-2	TRBV2	.	CASSERGDGTGELFF	TGTGCCAGCAGTGAAAGGGGGGATGGCACCGGGGAGCTGTTTTTT
few	TRBJ1-2	TRBV10-3	.	CAISDGPYGYTF	TGTGCCATCAGTGATGGTCCATATGGCTACACCTTC
many	TRBJ2-7	TRBV10-2	TRBD2	CASGASGGRAYEQYF	TGCGCCAGCGGGGCTAGCGGGGGCCGAGCCTACGAGCAGTACTTC
.	TRBJ2-2	TRBV2	TRBD2	CASRRPGFSGSRYTGELFF	TGTGCCAGCCGCAGGCCAGGCTTTAGCGGGAGCAGATACACCGGGGAGCTGTTTTTT
few	TRBJ2-7	TRBV19	.	CASSGGTYEQYF	TGTGCCAGCTCAGGGGGGACCTACGAGCAGTACTTC
.	TRBJ2-3	TRBV24-1	TRBD1	CATSDRTGLTDTQYF	TGTGCCACCAGTGATCGGACAGGGTTAACAGATACGCAGTATTTT
many	TRBJ1-1	TRBV7-7	.	CASSLTGNTEAFF	TGTGCTAGCAGCTTAACAGGGAACACTGAAGCTTTCTTT
.	TRBJ2-5	TRBV7-7	TRBD2	CASSLVGGKGETQYF	TGTGCTAGCAGCTTAGTGGGAGGGAAAGGGGAGACCCAGTACTTC
many	TRBJ1-6	TRBV25-1	.	CASSVRSSYNSPLHF	TGTGCCAGCAGTGTGAGGAGCTCCTATAATTCACCCCTCCACTTT
.	TRBJ2-7	TRBV10-3	.	CAIEPGDENEQYF	TGTGCCATCGAACCCGGGGATGAAAACGAGCAGTACTTC
.	TRBJ2-1	TRBV10-3	TRBD2	CAISLAGAYNEQFF	TGTGCCATCAGTCTAGCGGGGGCCTACAATGAGCAGTTCTTC
.	TRBJ2-4	TRBV2	TRBD2	CASGTSGGEAKNIQYF	TGTGCCAGCGGGACTAGCGGGGGAGAAGCCAAAAACATTCAGTACTTC
once	TRBJ2-2	TRBV10-3	.	CAISESGLAGELFF	TGTGCCATCAGTGAGTCCGGGTTGGCCGGGGAGCTGTTTTTT
.	TRBJ1-2	TRBV2	TRBD1	CASGRTGSMPDGYTF	TGTGCCAGCGGAAGGACAGGCTCTATGCCCGATGGCTACACCTTC
.	TRBJ1-5	TRBV24-1	.	CATSHTGWDQPQHF	TGTGCCACCAGTCATACAGGGTGGGATCAGCCCCAGCATTTT
.	TRBJ1-5	TRBV12-3/TRBV12-4	.	CASSYPGVYQPQHF	TGTGCCAGCAGTTACCCGGGGGTATATCAGCCCCAGCATTTT